This T cell receptor (beta chain) was obtained from a study of T cell changes during pregnancy in multiple sclerosis. TCRdb keeps only in-frame clones here, not all; method: immunoSEQ multiplex PCR. The profile shows some 60,000 clones, around 93% of them singletons. With 0 bases removed from V and 4 bases from J, the gap between germline ends came to 10 bases. The CDR3 extends over 15 amino acids. Germline assignment: CDR1 MNHNY and CDR2 SVGAGI (reference sequence). Material: peripheral blood, obtained after pregnancy. This chain joins TRBV6-6 and TRBJ1-5; D is unresolved. The source of this sequence is a female donor in good health, enrolled as a control in a pregnancy study. CDR3 residues: CASSYSLAENQPQHF. In DNA, the CDR3 is TGTGCCAGCAGTTACTCTTTGGCCGAAAATCAGCCCCAGCATTTT.